A selection of T cell receptor beta chains follows, all from one sample in a study of early T cells in non-severe SARS-CoV-2 infection. TCRdb re-called the 5' RACE reads with MiXCR, one entry per CDR3 protein. There are around 80,000 distinct CDR3 sequences in the sample; approximately 14% occur only once, and around 1.5% lies in the top ten. Material for sequencing was whole blood. These receptors were taken from an adult who was a healthcare worker with PCR-confirmed SARS-CoV-2 infection or an uninfected control (not recorded which). CDR3s include the opening cysteine and the closing phenylalanine or tryptophan. D genes are given only for firm matches. The size field is filled for only some rows; it gives once, few, many or a size class.

j_gene	d_gene	v_gene	abundance	CDR3aa	CDR3nt
TRBJ2-1	TRBD2	TRBV20-1	-	CSARDGGAYEQFF	TGCAGTGCTAGAGACGGGGGGGCCTATGAGCAGTTCTTC
TRBJ2-1	TRBD2	TRBV12-3/TRBV12-4	many	CASSLGERGGNEQFF	TGTGCCAGCAGTTTAGGGGAGCGGGGGGGAAATGAGCAGTTCTTC
TRBJ2-6	-	TRBV12-3/TRBV12-4	many	CASRWGSGANVLTF	TGTGCCAGCAGGTGGGGCTCTGGGGCCAACGTCCTGACTTTC
TRBJ2-2	TRBD2	TRBV6-1	-	CASTQGRGVMAGELFF	TGTGCCAGCACCCAGGGGCGGGGGGTGATGGCCGGGGAGCTGTTTTTT
TRBJ2-7	-	TRBV18	few	CASSPILLGSEQYF	TGTGCCAGCTCACCAATACTACTAGGGTCCGAGCAGTACTTC
TRBJ1-4	-	TRBV29-1	few	CSVEGPPNEKLFF	TGCAGCGTTGAGGGGCCCCCTAATGAAAAACTGTTTTTT
TRBJ1-6	-	TRBV20-1	-	CSALRSGSLSFGYNSPLHF	TGCAGTGCTCTACGATCAGGTTCCCTAAGTTTTGGCTATAATTCACCCCTCCACTTT
TRBJ1-1	-	TRBV29-1	few	CSAGLPEAFF	TGCAGCGCTGGACTCCCTGAAGCTTTCTTT
TRBJ2-5	TRBD2	TRBV20-1	-	CSATTPLAGGRGETQYF	TGCAGTGCTACAACACCGCTAGCGGGAGGCCGGGGGGAGACCCAGTACTTC
TRBJ2-3	TRBD2	TRBV20-1	-	CSALTSGGTDTQYF	TGCAGTGCTCTAACTAGCGGGGGGACAGATACGCAGTATTTT
TRBJ2-3	-	TRBV11-2	-	CASSLGPRSTQYF	TGTGCCAGCAGCTTAGGCCCCCGAAGTACGCAGTATTTT
TRBJ1-2	-	TRBV5-1	-	CASSLGAGPGYTF	TGCGCCAGCAGCTTGGGCGCCGGGCCCGGCTACACCTTC
TRBJ1-1	-	TRBV6-5	-	CASSYSTGVLNTEAFF	TGTGCCAGCAGTTACTCGACCGGGGTCCTGAACACTGAAGCTTTCTTT
TRBJ2-4	-	TRBV5-8	many	CASSYDVGNWQNIQYF	TGTGCCAGCAGCTATGACGTGGGGAATTGGCAAAACATTCAGTACTTC
TRBJ1-6	-	TRBV13	many	CASSLVAGSSYNSPLHF	TGTGCCAGCAGCTTAGTCGCCGGAAGCTCCTATAATTCACCCCTCCACTTT
TRBJ1-4	-	TRBV12-3/TRBV12-4	-	CASSLDEKLFF	TGTGCCAGCAGTTTGGATGAAAAACTGTTTTTT
TRBJ2-2	-	TRBV7-9	few	CASSPRGDLNTGELFF	TGTGCCAGCAGCCCCCGCGGGGACCTGAACACCGGGGAGCTGTTTTTT
TRBJ2-5	-	TRBV6-2/TRBV6-3	-	CASSYFSDARAPQETQYF	TGTGCCAGCAGTTACTTTTCTGATGCGCGAGCACCTCAAGAGACCCAGTACTTC
TRBJ2-5	-	TRBV28	-	CASSSRRETQYF	TGTGCCAGCAGTTCTCGGCGAGAGACCCAGTACTTC
TRBJ2-1	-	TRBV7-9	many	CASSLRRLGSNEQFF	TGTGCCAGCAGCTTAAGACGCTTAGGGAGCAATGAGCAGTTCTTC
TRBJ2-1	-	TRBV29-1	-	CSVGEKALNNEQFF	TGCAGCGTTGGCGAGAAGGCACTTAACAATGAGCAGTTCTTC
TRBJ1-3	-	TRBV4-2	many	CASSQEWGAQGRISSGNTIYF	TGTGCCAGCAGCCAAGAATGGGGGGCGCAGGGGCGGATTAGCTCTGGAAACACCATATATTTT
TRBJ1-1	-	TRBV12-5	-	CASGPASRRGEAFF	TGTGCTAGTGGCCCAGCCTCCAGACGAGGTGAAGCTTTCTTT
TRBJ2-2	TRBD1	TRBV7-2	many	CASSLGGTGARRELFF	TGTGCCAGCAGCTTAGGGGGGACAGGGGCCCGAAGGGAGCTGTTTTTT
TRBJ2-5	-	TRBV29-1	-	CSVRGGPETQYF	TGCAGCGTCCGGGGCGGGCCCGAGACCCAGTACTTC
TRBJ1-2	-	TRBV29-1	-	CSVAANLNYGYTF	TGCAGCGTTGCGGCCAACCTTAACTATGGCTACACCTTC
TRBJ1-1	TRBD1	TRBV5-6	-	CASSLGGTGDVPIF	TGTGCCAGCAGCTTGGGAGGGACAGGGGACGTTCCCATCTTT
TRBJ1-2	TRBD1	TRBV2	many	CASGDRELGYTF	TGTGCCAGCGGGGACAGGGAGTTGGGCTACACCTTC
TRBJ2-1	-	TRBV5-6	many	CASSLGLNEQFF	TGTGCCAGCAGCTTAGGGCTGAATGAGCAGTTCTTC
TRBJ2-6	-	TRBV6-2/TRBV6-3	many	CASSYSAHSGANVLTF	TGTGCCAGCAGTTACTCAGCACACTCTGGGGCCAACGTCCTGACTTTC
TRBJ1-2	-	TRBV29-1	few	CSVWHARGYTF	TGCAGCGTTTGGCACGCCCGTGGCTACACCTTC
TRBJ1-1	-	TRBV7-9	few	CASSYPNSAEAFF	TGTGCCAGCAGCTACCCAAATTCGGCTGAAGCTTTCTTT
TRBJ2-1	TRBD2	TRBV5-4	many	CASSETSGGLNEQFF	TGTGCCAGCAGCGAGACTAGCGGGGGCTTAAATGAGCAGTTCTTC
TRBJ1-4	-	TRBV7-9	few	CASSLSRIATNEKLFF	TGTGCCAGCAGCTTATCCCGGATTGCAACTAATGAAAAACTGTTTTTT
TRBJ2-1	TRBD1	TRBV20-1	few	CSTLGDRVNEQFF	TGCAGTACCCTTGGGGACAGGGTAAATGAGCAGTTCTTC
TRBJ2-1	-	TRBV24-1	-	CATSEAGVRNEQFF	TGTGCCACCAGTGAAGCCGGGGTGCGAAATGAGCAGTTCTTC
TRBJ2-3	TRBD2	TRBV11-2	-	CASTPQAGGITDTQYF	TGTGCCAGCACCCCCCAAGCGGGGGGGATCACAGATACGCAGTATTTT
TRBJ2-7	TRBD2	TRBV20-1	few	CSAQTSGGTYEQYF	TGCAGTGCACAGACTAGCGGGGGGACCTACGAGCAGTACTTC
TRBJ1-2	TRBD1	TRBV12-3/TRBV12-4	-	CASGGQGTYGYTF	TGTGCCAGCGGAGGACAGGGCACCTATGGCTACACCTTC
TRBJ1-5	-	TRBV6-1	many	CASSVRDILNQPQHF	TGTGCCAGCAGTGTCCGGGACATCCTTAATCAGCCCCAGCATTTT
TRBJ1-5	TRBD1	TRBV18	many	CASSPGDRLNQPQHF	TGTGCCAGCTCACCAGGGGACAGACTCAATCAGCCCCAGCATTTT
TRBJ1-1	-	TRBV7-6	-	CASSPPPKGDGTEAFF	TGTGCCAGCAGCCCACCCCCCAAAGGGGATGGGACTGAAGCTTTCTTT
TRBJ2-2	TRBD1	TRBV9	many	CASSDRGVNTGELFF	TGTGCCAGCAGCGACAGGGGAGTCAACACCGGGGAGCTGTTTTTT
TRBJ1-1	-	TRBV5-1	-	CASSPDKNTEAFF	TGCGCCAGCAGCCCCGACAAGAACACTGAAGCTTTCTTT
TRBJ2-1	-	TRBV7-2	few	CASSLGGGGASSYNEQFF	TGTGCCAGCAGCTTAGGGGGTGGCGGGGCCAGCTCCTACAATGAGCAGTTCTTC
TRBJ2-1	TRBD2	TRBV2	few	CASSDPAGASYNEQFF	TGTGCCAGCAGTGACCCAGCGGGGGCCTCCTACAATGAGCAGTTCTTC